Below, 22 T cell receptor beta chains from the same sample are listed, as sequenced in a study of blood T cell repertoires in COVID-19. Measured with immunoSEQ multiplex PCR; TCRdb has only the in-frame clones, and not every one. The sample lists around 250,000 clones, roughly nine tenths occurring once. Sequencing used peripheral blood. Every receptor here comes from a woman between 40 and 55 years old who had recovered from COVID-19.

The chain has TRBV19 and TRBJ2-2; tentative D call: TRBD1 (6 bases). CDR1 and CDR2 from the germline V gene are LNHDA and SQIVND (reference sequence). Trimming took 4 bases from V and 4 from J, leaving 10 bases between them. This CDR3 comprises 14 residues. The CDR3 is CASSTRTVTGELFF. DNA for the CDR3: TGTGCCAGTAGTACCCGGACAGTCACCGGGGAGCTGTTTTTT. The full variable domain, its missing parts supplied by reference TRBV19 and TRBJ2-2, is DGGITQSPKYLFRKEGQNVTLSCEQNLNHDAMYWYRQDPGQGLRLIYYSQIVNDFQKGDIAEGYSVSREKKESFPLTVTSAQKNPTAFYLCASSTRTVTGELFFGEGSRLTVL.

The chain is built from TRBV19 and TRBJ2-2; tentatively, D is TRBD1 (6 bases). Deletions cut 6 bases from V and 3 bases from J, with 11 bases between. The germline gives CDR1 LNHDA, CDR2 SQIVND (reference sequence). The CDR3 length is 14 residues. The CDR3 region has the DNA TGTGCCAGTAGGACAGGAGGACACACCGGGGAGCTGTTTTTT. As protein: CASRTGGHTGELFF.

The chain links TRBV7-2 to TRBJ2-3; a possible D gene is TRBD1 (5 bases). V lost 5 bases to trimming and J lost 2 bases, with 14 bases between them. Germline V gene data show CDR1 as SGHTA and CDR2 as FQGNSA. CDR3 size: 15 residues. The CDR3 region has the DNA TGTGCCAGCAGCACCCTTGGGGCGTACACAGATACGCAGTATTTT. It yields the protein CASSTLGAYTDTQYF. The variable domain in full, completed from reference TRBV7-2 and TRBJ2-3, reads GAGVSQSPSNKVTEKGKDVELRCDPISGHTALYWYRQSLGQGLEFLIYFQGNSAPDKSGLPSDRFSAERTGGSVSTLTIQRTQQEDSAVYLCASSTLGAYTDTQYFGPGTRLTVL.

The chain joins TRBV19 to TRBJ2-2; tentatively, D is TRBD2 (5 bases). The germline gives CDR1 LNHDA, CDR2 SQIVND (reference sequence). CDR3 size: 16 residues. Trimming cost V 7 bases and J 6 bases, with 21 bases left between them. The CDR3 DNA follows: TGTGCCAGTACCCGGGAAGGTGGCTACGGGGCCGGGGAGCTGTTTTTT. Its translation: CASTREGGYGAGELFF.

The V gene is TRBV7-8, the J gene TRBJ1-5; TRBD1 might be the D (5 bases). The CDR3 runs to 18 residues. Germline V lookup: CDR1 SGHVS, CDR2 FQNEAQ. Between the trimmed V and J ends, which lost 2 bases and 2 bases, there was a span of 19 bases. The DNA of the CDR3 is TGTGCCAGCAGCTTATCCCCAGGGAACGATTTTGGCAATCAGCCCCAGCATTTT. It encodes CASSLSPGNDFGNQPQHF. Supplemented by reference TRBV7-8 and TRBJ1-5, the full variable domain reads GAGVSQSPRYKVAKRGQDVALRCDPISGHVSLFWYQQALGQGPEFLTYFQNEAQLDKSGLPSDRFFAERPEGSVSTLKIQRTQQEDSAVYLCASSLSPGNDFGNQPQHFGDGTRLSIL.

The chain couples TRBV2 to TRBJ1-5, with a tentative D call TRBD1 (5 bases). Germline CDR1 and CDR2: SNHLY and FYNNEI. Deletions cut 4 bases from V and 4 bases from J, with 14 bases between. There are 15 residues in the CDR3. CDR3 region: CASSGVRVGNQPQHF. The CDR3 coding sequence is TGTGCCAGCAGTGGCGTCAGGGTGGGAAATCAGCCCCAGCATTTT.

The chain joins TRBV9 to TRBJ1-1, with TRBD1 identical over 9 bases. The length of the CDR3 is 15 residues. Germline CDR1 SGDLS, CDR2 YYNGEE. V was pared by 4 bases and J by 6 bases, with 10 bases of the junction left unmatched. CDR3 region: CASSPWDRENSEAFF. For the CDR3, the DNA is TGTGCCAGCAGCCCATGGGACAGGGAAAATTCTGAAGCTTTCTTT. The full variable domain, its missing parts supplied by reference TRBV9 and TRBJ1-1, is DSGVTQTPKHLITATGQRVTLRCSPRSGDLSVYWYQQSLDQGLQFLIQYYNGEERAKGNILERFSAQQFPDLHSELNLSSLELGDSALYFCASSPWDRENSEAFFGQGTRLTVV.

The chain carries TRBV6-2 or TRBV6-3 and TRBJ2-3, with 8 bases lining up with TRBD2. CDR3 length: 16 amino acids. Germline V gene data show CDR1 as MNHEY and CDR2 as SVGEGT. V trimming: 5 bases; J trimming: 4 bases; junction bases outside the gene matches: 11. The CDR3: CASSPGTGGSPDTQYF. The CDR3 nucleotides are TGTGCCAGCAGTCCGGGAACGGGGGGGTCGCCAGATACGCAGTATTTT.

The chain combines TRBV3-1 (or the pseudogene TRBV3-2) with TRBJ1-6; TRBD1 matches 7 bases. Germline CDR1 reads LGHDT; CDR2 reads YNNKEL (reference sequence). With 3 bases clipped from V and 6 bases from J, the junction kept 11 bases outside the gene matches. This CDR3 comprises 17 residues. The CDR3 sequence is CASSQLQGPPSNSPLHF. CDR3 DNA sequence: TGTGCCAGCAGCCAGCTACAGGGGCCCCCGAGTAATTCACCCCTCCACTTT.

The chain links TRBV12-3 or TRBV12-4 to TRBJ2-1; TRBD2 might be the D (6 bases). V lost 6 bases, J lost 10 bases, and 16 bases lay in between. The CDR3 is made up of 13 amino acids. CDR3 DNA sequence: TGTGCCAGCAGGACCTATTTCGCGGGGGAGCAGTTCTTC. Protein product: CASRTYFAGEQFF.

This clone was observed a single time. The chain carries TRBV6-1 and TRBJ1-4; maybe TRBD1 (5 bases). V lost 0 bases, J lost 10 bases, and 6 bases lay in between. Germline V gene sequence: CDR1 MNHNS, CDR2 SASEGT. The CDR3 is made up of 12 amino acids. CDR3 residues: CASSEAGGKLFF. DNA of the CDR3: TGTGCCAGCAGTGAAGCGGGGGGAAAACTGTTTTTT.

The chain joins TRBV24-1 to TRBJ2-7; tentatively, D is TRBD1 (6 bases). The CDR3 length is 12 residues. Germline CDR1 and CDR2: KGHDR and SFDVKD. Deletions cut 9 bases from V and 6 bases from J, with 14 bases between. The CDR3 is CATSDSFGEQYF. DNA of the CDR3: TGTGCCACCTCGGACAGCTTTGGCGAGCAGTACTTC.

This clone was seen once. The gene calls are TRBV4-1 and TRBJ2-2; 7 nucleotides line up with TRBD2. CDR3 length equals 14 residues. Looked up from germline, CDR1 is MGHRA and CDR2 is YSYEKL. The J segment lost 8 bases and the V segment lost 3 bases, leaving 6 bases of the junction unmatched. Here the CDR3 reads CASSHGRMEGELFF. CDR3 DNA sequence: TGCGCCAGCAGCCACGGGAGGATGGAGGGGGAGCTGTTTTTT.

The chain joins TRBV19 to TRBJ1-4; no firm D call. This CDR3 is built from 14 residues. Trimming left V 3 bases short and J 3 bases short, with 8 bases between. Germline CDR1 and CDR2: LNHDA and SQIVND (reference sequence). CDR3 DNA: TGTGCCAGTAGTATGGGCGGGCCTAATGAAAAACTGTTTTTT. Translated, it gives CASSMGGPNEKLFF.

The V and J genes are TRBV3-1 (or the pseudogene TRBV3-2) and TRBJ1-5; TRBD1 matches at 11 bases. J lost 4 bases, V lost 4 bases, and 3 bases had no gene match. The CDR3 covers 15 residues. Germline V gene lookup returns CDR1 LGHDT and CDR2 YNNKEL (reference sequence). The CDR3 reads CASSPGTGGNQPQHF. The CDR3 DNA is TGTGCCAGCAGCCCCGGGACAGGGGGTAATCAGCCCCAGCATTTT.

The chain employs TRBV24-1 and TRBJ2-2, with TRBD1 matching 8 bases. V shed 7 bases and J 6 bases; nucleotides not matched to a gene: 6. This CDR3 has 14 residues. CDR1 is KGHDR and CDR2 is SFDVKD in the germline V gene. CDR3 bases: TGTGCCACCAGCGTCACGGGACAGGCCGGGGAGCTGTTTTTT. It specifies CATSVTGQAGELFF.

The chain combines TRBV7-2 with TRBJ2-1; D possibly corresponds to TRBD1 (5 bases). Trimming stripped 0 bases from V and 6 bases from J, with 9 bases between. The CDR3 is made up of 14 amino acids. CDR1 and CDR2 from the germline V gene are SGHTA and FQGNSA. The chain's CDR3 is CASSLAGLINEQFF. DNA of the CDR3: TGTGCCAGCAGCTTAGCGGGGCTAATCAATGAGCAGTTCTTC.

The CDR3 reads CATSDFSGTGELFF. For the CDR3, the DNA is TGTGCCACCAGTGATTTCAGTGGCACCGGGGAGCTGTTTTTT. This chain joins TRBV24-1 and TRBJ2-2; D unclear. The CDR3 spans 14 residues. Germline V lookup: CDR1 KGHDR, CDR2 SFDVKD. V shed 1 base and J shed 4 bases, with 6 bases lying between them.

J is TRBJ1-5 and V is TRBV10-2; perhaps TRBD1 as D (5 bases). The germline V and J ends were trimmed by 8 bases and 11 bases, with 13 bases remaining between them. The germline V gene has CDR1 WSHSY and CDR2 SAAADI. The CDR3 is 11 residues long. CDR3 sequence: CASGSTGAQHF. DNA of the CDR3: TGCGCCAGCGGCTCTACGGGGGCCCAGCATTTT.

Notes on this clone: This sample also contains other DNA sequences that code for the same CDR3. The rearrangement links TRBV12-3 or TRBV12-4 to TRBJ2-7, with TRBD2 as a possible D gene (5 bases). The CDR3 is 13 amino acids. V was clipped by 2 bases and J by 1 base, with 6 bases between them. CDR3 bases: TGTGCCAGCAGTTTACGGGGTTCCTACGAGCAGTACTTC. Protein: CASSLRGSYEQYF.

CDR3 nucleotides: TGTGCCAGCAGCTTAGGGACAGGGGGGCCCCGTGGGGAGACCCAGTACTTC. Protein: CASSLGTGGPRGETQYF. J is TRBJ2-5 and V is TRBV7-6; TRBD1 matches 10 bases. CDR3 length: 17 amino acids. Germline lookup yields CDR1 SGHVS and CDR2 FNYEAQ. V lost 1 base to trimming and J lost 5 bases; unmatched junction nucleotides: 10.

The CDR3 sequence: CASSPQGLNTEAFF. CDR3 coding DNA: TGTGCCAGCAGCCCACAGGGGTTGAACACTGAAGCTTTCTTT. The chain links TRBV7-9 to TRBJ1-1; 7 bases line up with TRBD1. With V trimmed by 5 bases and J by 0 bases, 3 bases remained unmatched. The CDR3 has 14 amino acids. CDR1 SEHNR and CDR2 FQNEAQ come from the germline V gene (reference sequence).